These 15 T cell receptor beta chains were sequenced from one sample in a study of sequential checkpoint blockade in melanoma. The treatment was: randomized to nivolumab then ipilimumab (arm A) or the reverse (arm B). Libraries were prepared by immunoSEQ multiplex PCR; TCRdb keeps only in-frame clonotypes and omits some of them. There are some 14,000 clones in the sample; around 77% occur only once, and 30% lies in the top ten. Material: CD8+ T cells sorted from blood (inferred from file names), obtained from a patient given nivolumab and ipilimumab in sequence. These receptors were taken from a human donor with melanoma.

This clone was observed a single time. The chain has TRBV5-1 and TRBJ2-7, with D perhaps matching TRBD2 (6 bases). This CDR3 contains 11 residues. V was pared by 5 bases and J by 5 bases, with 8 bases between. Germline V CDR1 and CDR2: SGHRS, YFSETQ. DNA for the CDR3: TGCGCCAGCAGTTGGGGGGACGAGCAGTACTTC. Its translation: CASSWGDEQYF. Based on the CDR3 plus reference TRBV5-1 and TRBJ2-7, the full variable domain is KAGVTQTPRYLIKTRGQQVTLSCSPISGHRSVSWYQQTPGQGLQFLFEYFSETQRNKGNFPGRFSGRQFSNSRSEMNVSTLELGDSALYLCASSWGDEQYFGPGTRLTVT.

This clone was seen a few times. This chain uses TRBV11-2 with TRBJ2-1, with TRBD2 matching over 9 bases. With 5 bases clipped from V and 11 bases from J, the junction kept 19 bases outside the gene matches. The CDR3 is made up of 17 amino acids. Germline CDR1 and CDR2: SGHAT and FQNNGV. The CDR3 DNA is TGTGCCAGCAGCCTGCACTCCCTGACTAGCGGAATCGGGAAGCAGTTCTTC. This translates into CASSLHSLTSGIGKQFF.

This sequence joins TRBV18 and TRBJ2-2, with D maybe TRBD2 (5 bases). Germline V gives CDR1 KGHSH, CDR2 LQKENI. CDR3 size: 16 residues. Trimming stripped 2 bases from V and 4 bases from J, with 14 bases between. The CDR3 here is CASSPSAVGGTGELFF. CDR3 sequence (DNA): TGTGCCAGCTCACCAAGCGCAGTTGGAGGCACCGGGGAGCTGTTTTTT.

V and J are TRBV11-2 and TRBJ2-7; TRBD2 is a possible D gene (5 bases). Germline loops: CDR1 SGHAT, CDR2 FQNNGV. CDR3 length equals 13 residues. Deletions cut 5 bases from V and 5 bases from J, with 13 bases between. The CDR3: CASSLGPSHEQYF. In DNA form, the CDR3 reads TGTGCCAGCAGCCTAGGTCCTAGCCACGAGCAGTACTTC.

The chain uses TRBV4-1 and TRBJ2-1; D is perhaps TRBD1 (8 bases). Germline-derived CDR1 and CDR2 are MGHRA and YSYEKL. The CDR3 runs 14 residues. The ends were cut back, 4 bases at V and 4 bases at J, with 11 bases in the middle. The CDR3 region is CASSPQGGYNEQFF. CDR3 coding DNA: TGCGCCAGCAGCCCACAGGGGGGGTACAATGAGCAGTTCTTC.

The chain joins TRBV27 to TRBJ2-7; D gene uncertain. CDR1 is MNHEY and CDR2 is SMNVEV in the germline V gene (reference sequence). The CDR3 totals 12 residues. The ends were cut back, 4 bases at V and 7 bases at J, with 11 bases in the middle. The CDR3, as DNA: TGTGCCAGCAGTTACGGGTCTTCGGAGCAGTACTTC. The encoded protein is CASSYGSSEQYF.

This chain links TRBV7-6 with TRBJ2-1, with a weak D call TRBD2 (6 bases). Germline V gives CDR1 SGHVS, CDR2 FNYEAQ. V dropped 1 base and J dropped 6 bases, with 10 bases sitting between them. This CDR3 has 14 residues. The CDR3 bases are TGTGCCAGCAGCTTAGTTCCGGAGGGCAATGAGCAGTTCTTC. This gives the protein CASSLVPEGNEQFF.

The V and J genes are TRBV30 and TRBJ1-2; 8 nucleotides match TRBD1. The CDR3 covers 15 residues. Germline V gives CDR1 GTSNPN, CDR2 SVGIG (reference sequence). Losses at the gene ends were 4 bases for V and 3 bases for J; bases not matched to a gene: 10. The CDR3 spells CAWNLRTDRDYGYTF. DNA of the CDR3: TGTGCCTGGAATCTGAGAACGGACAGGGACTATGGCTACACCTTC. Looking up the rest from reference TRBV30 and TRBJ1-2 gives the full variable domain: SQTIHQWPATLVQPVGSPLSLECTVEGTSNPNLYWYRQAAGRGLQLLFYSVGIGQISSEVPQNLSASRPQDRQFILSSKKLLLSDSGFYLCAWNLRTDRDYGYTFGSGTRLTVV.

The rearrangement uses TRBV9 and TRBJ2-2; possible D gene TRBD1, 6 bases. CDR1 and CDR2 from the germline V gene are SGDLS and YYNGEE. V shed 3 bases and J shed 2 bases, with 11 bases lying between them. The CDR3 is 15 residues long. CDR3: CASSARTENTGELFF. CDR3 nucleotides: TGTGCCAGCAGCGCACGGACAGAAAACACCGGGGAGCTGTTTTTT.

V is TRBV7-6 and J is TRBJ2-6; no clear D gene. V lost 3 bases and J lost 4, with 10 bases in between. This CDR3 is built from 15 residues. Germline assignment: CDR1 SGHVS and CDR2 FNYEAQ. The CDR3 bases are TGTGCCAGCAGCTTTTCCCTCTTCGGGGCCAACGTCCTGACTTTC. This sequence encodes CASSFSLFGANVLTF.

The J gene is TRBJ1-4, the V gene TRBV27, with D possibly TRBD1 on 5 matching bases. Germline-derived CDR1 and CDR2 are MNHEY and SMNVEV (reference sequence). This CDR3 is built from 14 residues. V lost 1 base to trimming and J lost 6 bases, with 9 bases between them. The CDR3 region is CASSLWGGDEKLFF. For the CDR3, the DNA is TGTGCCAGCAGTTTATGGGGGGGGGATGAAAAACTGTTTTTT.

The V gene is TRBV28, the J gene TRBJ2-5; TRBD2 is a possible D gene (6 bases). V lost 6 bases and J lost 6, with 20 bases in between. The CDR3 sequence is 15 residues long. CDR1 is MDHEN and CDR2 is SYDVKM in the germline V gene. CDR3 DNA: TGTGCCAGCAGCCCCCTTGCGGGATGGCGAAAGACCCAGTACTTC. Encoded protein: CASSPLAGWRKTQYF.

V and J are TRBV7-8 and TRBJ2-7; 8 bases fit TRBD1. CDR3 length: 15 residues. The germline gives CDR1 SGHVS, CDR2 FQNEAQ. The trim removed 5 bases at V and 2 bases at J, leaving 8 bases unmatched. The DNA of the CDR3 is TGTGCCAGCAGCGAAGACGGACAGGGCCCCTACGAGCAGTACTTC. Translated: CASSEDGQGPYEQYF.

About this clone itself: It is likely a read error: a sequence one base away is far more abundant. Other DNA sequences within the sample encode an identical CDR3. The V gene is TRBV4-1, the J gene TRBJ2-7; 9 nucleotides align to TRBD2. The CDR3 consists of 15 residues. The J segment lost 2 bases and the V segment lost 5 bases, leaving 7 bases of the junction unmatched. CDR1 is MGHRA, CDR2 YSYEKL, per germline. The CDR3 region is CASSFGPSGTYEQYF. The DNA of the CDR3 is TGCGCCAGCAGCTTTGGGCCTAGCGGGACCTACGAGCAGTACTTC.

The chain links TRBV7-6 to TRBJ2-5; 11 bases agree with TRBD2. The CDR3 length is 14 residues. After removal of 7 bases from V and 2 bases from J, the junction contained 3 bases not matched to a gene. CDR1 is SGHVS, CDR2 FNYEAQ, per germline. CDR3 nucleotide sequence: TGTGCCAGCAATTTAGCGGGGGGGCAAGAGACCCAGTACTTC. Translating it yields CASNLAGGQETQYF.